The text below deals with one T cell receptor (beta chain). This sample stems from a study of OX40 agonist ivuxolimab in advanced cancers. The wider study: Those treated in dose escalation had hepatocellular carcinoma, melanoma, renal cell cancer or head and neck cancer.

Only in-frame clones appear in the TCRdb table, and some are missing; sequencing was by immunoSEQ multiplex PCR. Of roughly 44,000 clones listed, around 80% are singletons. V shed 4 bases and J 3 bases; nucleotides not matched to a gene: 3. Germline CDR1 reads SGHNT; CDR2 reads YYREEE (reference sequence). The CDR3 extends over 14 amino acids. The sequence was obtained from an adult with an advanced solid tumor such as melanoma, head and neck, liver or kidney cancer. V usage is TRBV5-4 and J usage is TRBJ2-5; 10 nucleotides match TRBD1. The sample consisted of CD4+ or CD8+ T cells sorted from blood, taken in a trial of the OX40 agonist ivuxolimab. CDR3 coding DNA: TGTGCCAGCAGCAAGACAGGGGGCGAAGAGACCCAGTACTTC. It specifies CASSKTGGEETQYF.